Listed below are T cell receptor beta chains from one sample, sequenced in a study of identical twins. TCRdb re-called the 5' RACE reads through MiXCR, storing one row per CDR3 protein. The data show 200,000 to 300,000 distinct CDR3 sequences, with about 13% seen just once and about 3.9% held by the top ten. A further study also used this sample, focusing on yellow fever vaccine responses in identical twins.

The specimen was memory (CD45RO+) T cells sorted from blood. The receptors come from a woman aged 18-29 years in good health. The CDR3 runs from the conserved cysteine through the conserved F or W. D genes are given only for firm matches. Some rows mark clone size as missing; the rest say once, few, many or name a class of expanded clone.

abundance: NA
j_gene: TRBJ1-1
v_gene: TRBV20-1
d_gene: NA
CDR3aa: CSASQGKNTEAFF
CDR3nt: TGCAGTGCTAGCCAGGGGAAGAACACTGAAGCTTTCTTT

abundance: NA
j_gene: TRBJ2-2
v_gene: TRBV29-1
d_gene: TRBD2
CDR3aa: CSVVGGANTGELFF
CDR3nt: TGCAGCGTTGTGGGAGGGGCGAACACCGGGGAGCTGTTTTTT

abundance: NA
j_gene: TRBJ2-2
v_gene: TRBV5-1
d_gene: NA
CDR3aa: CATPGAPGTGELFF
CDR3nt: TGCGCCACTCCCGGGGCTCCGGGGACCGGGGAGCTGTTTTTT

abundance: few
j_gene: TRBJ2-1
v_gene: TRBV10-3
d_gene: NA
CDR3aa: CASSISGTNNEQFF
CDR3nt: TGTGCCTCGTCAATTTCCGGGACGAACAATGAGCAGTTCTTC

abundance: few
j_gene: TRBJ1-1
v_gene: TRBV28
d_gene: NA
CDR3aa: CASSIMNTEAFF
CDR3nt: TGTGCCAGCTCAATCATGAACACTGAAGCTTTCTTT

abundance: few
j_gene: TRBJ2-5
v_gene: TRBV18
d_gene: TRBD1
CDR3aa: CASSPRDREAKTQYF
CDR3nt: TGTGCCAGCTCACCACGGGACAGGGAGGCGAAGACCCAGTACTTC

abundance: few
j_gene: TRBJ2-1
v_gene: TRBV10-3
d_gene: TRBD1
CDR3aa: CAISDTGGNEQFF
CDR3nt: TGTGCCATCAGTGACACAGGGGGCAATGAGCAGTTCTTC

abundance: NA
j_gene: TRBJ1-1
v_gene: TRBV5-1
d_gene: NA
CDR3aa: CASSLAVRGYNTEAFF
CDR3nt: TGCGCCAGCAGCTTGGCTGTCAGGGGCTACAACACTGAAGCTTTCTTT

abundance: NA
j_gene: TRBJ2-2
v_gene: TRBV4-2
d_gene: NA
CDR3aa: CASSQVGGRTGELFF
CDR3nt: TGTGCCAGCAGCCAAGTAGGAGGGAGAACCGGGGAGCTGTTTTTT

abundance: many
j_gene: TRBJ2-1
v_gene: TRBV18
d_gene: NA
CDR3aa: CASSPTDSNEQFF
CDR3nt: TGTGCCAGCTCACCAACCGATTCCAATGAGCAGTTCTTC

abundance: many
j_gene: TRBJ2-1
v_gene: TRBV27
d_gene: NA
CDR3aa: CASSLQGPNEQFF
CDR3nt: TGTGCCAGCAGTTTACAGGGTCCCAATGAGCAGTTCTTC

abundance: few
j_gene: TRBJ2-7
v_gene: TRBV7-2
d_gene: TRBD1
CDR3aa: CASSLSTGVWHEQYF
CDR3nt: TGTGCCAGCAGCTTGAGCACAGGGGTTTGGCACGAGCAGTACTTC

abundance: many
j_gene: TRBJ2-3
v_gene: TRBV29-1
d_gene: NA
CDR3aa: CSVEGGRNTDTQYF
CDR3nt: TGCAGCGTTGAAGGCGGGCGGAACACAGATACGCAGTATTTT

abundance: NA
j_gene: TRBJ2-7
v_gene: TRBV18
d_gene: NA
CDR3aa: CASSISRGSDEQYF
CDR3nt: TGTGCCAGCTCTATATCCAGGGGAAGCGACGAGCAGTACTTC

abundance: NA
j_gene: TRBJ2-7
v_gene: TRBV11-2
d_gene: NA
CDR3aa: CASSPYNRGQYEQYF
CDR3nt: TGTGCCAGCAGCCCGTATAATAGAGGACAGTACGAGCAGTACTTC

abundance: many
j_gene: TRBJ2-1
v_gene: TRBV15
d_gene: NA
CDR3aa: CATSRAQIQGEQFF
CDR3nt: TGTGCCACCAGCAGAGCACAGATCCAAGGGGAGCAGTTCTTC

abundance: NA
j_gene: TRBJ2-3
v_gene: TRBV2
d_gene: NA
CDR3aa: CASSATGGYTDTQYF
CDR3nt: TGTGCCAGCAGTGCGACAGGCGGTTACACAGATACGCAGTATTTT

abundance: NA
j_gene: TRBJ2-3
v_gene: TRBV20-1
d_gene: NA
CDR3aa: CSARGLSTDTQYF
CDR3nt: TGCAGTGCTAGAGGACTCTCCACAGATACGCAGTATTTT

abundance: few
j_gene: TRBJ2-7
v_gene: TRBV5-1
d_gene: NA
CDR3aa: CASSLDRFSSYEQYF
CDR3nt: TGCGCCAGCAGCTTGGATCGGTTCAGCTCCTACGAGCAGTACTTC

abundance: many
j_gene: TRBJ2-7
v_gene: TRBV11-2
d_gene: NA
CDR3aa: CASSLDPRSYEQYF
CDR3nt: TGTGCCAGCAGCCTAGATCCTAGGTCCTACGAGCAGTACTTC

abundance: few
j_gene: TRBJ2-7
v_gene: TRBV15
d_gene: NA
CDR3aa: CATSRDQYEQYF
CDR3nt: TGTGCCACCAGCAGAGATCAATACGAGCAGTACTTC

abundance: few
j_gene: TRBJ2-3
v_gene: TRBV7-2
d_gene: TRBD2
CDR3aa: CASSVRGVAGSTQYF
CDR3nt: TGTGCCAGCAGCGTCCGGGGGGTAGCGGGAAGTACGCAGTATTTT

abundance: NA
j_gene: TRBJ1-2
v_gene: TRBV4-3
d_gene: NA
CDR3aa: CASSQDLGVGAYGYTF
CDR3nt: TGCGCCAGCAGCCAAGATCTGGGGGTGGGAGCCTATGGCTACACCTTC

abundance: many
j_gene: TRBJ1-4
v_gene: TRBV3-1
d_gene: NA
CDR3aa: CASSQDGGPLEKLFF
CDR3nt: TGTGCCAGCAGCCAAGATGGGGGACCCTTGGAAAAACTGTTTTTT

abundance: few
j_gene: TRBJ1-5
v_gene: TRBV7-2
d_gene: TRBD1
CDR3aa: CASSLARDRAQPQHF
CDR3nt: TGTGCCAGCAGCTTAGCGAGGGACAGGGCTCAGCCCCAGCATTTT

abundance: few
j_gene: TRBJ2-5
v_gene: TRBV7-2
d_gene: NA
CDR3aa: CASSQGVYQETQYF
CDR3nt: TGTGCCAGCAGCCAAGGGGTTTACCAAGAGACCCAGTACTTC

abundance: NA
j_gene: TRBJ1-5
v_gene: TRBV14
d_gene: NA
CDR3aa: CASSRGGNQPQHF
CDR3nt: TGTGCCAGCAGTAGGGGCGGCAATCAGCCCCAGCATTTT

abundance: few
j_gene: TRBJ1-5
v_gene: TRBV20-1
d_gene: TRBD1
CDR3aa: CSARRTGVSNQPQHF
CDR3nt: TGCAGTGCTAGACGTACAGGGGTCAGCAATCAGCCCCAGCATTTT

abundance: NA
j_gene: TRBJ2-1
v_gene: TRBV4-3
d_gene: NA
CDR3aa: CASSRSVSSYNEQFF
CDR3nt: TGCGCCAGCAGCCGCAGTGTGAGCTCCTACAATGAGCAGTTCTTC

abundance: medium-sized
j_gene: TRBJ2-3
v_gene: TRBV4-3
d_gene: TRBD1
CDR3aa: CASSQRQGTDTQYF
CDR3nt: TGCGCCAGCAGCCAAAGACAGGGAACAGATACGCAGTATTTT

abundance: few
j_gene: TRBJ2-7
v_gene: TRBV18
d_gene: TRBD2
CDR3aa: CASSPAGGLLYEQYF
CDR3nt: TGTGCCAGCTCACCTGCGGGGGGACTACTCTACGAGCAGTACTTC

abundance: few
j_gene: TRBJ2-1
v_gene: TRBV11-3
d_gene: NA
CDR3aa: CASSSGHTNNEQFF
CDR3nt: TGTGCCAGCAGCTCGGGACACACAAACAATGAGCAGTTCTTC

abundance: NA
j_gene: TRBJ2-2
v_gene: TRBV5-1
d_gene: NA
CDR3aa: CASSLTSANTGELFF
CDR3nt: TGCGCCAGCAGCTTGACCTCAGCGAACACCGGGGAGCTGTTTTTT

abundance: NA
j_gene: TRBJ2-3
v_gene: TRBV28
d_gene: TRBD2
CDR3aa: CASRLLAGGADTQYF
CDR3nt: TGTGCCAGCCGTCTTCTAGCGGGAGGGGCAGATACGCAGTATTTT